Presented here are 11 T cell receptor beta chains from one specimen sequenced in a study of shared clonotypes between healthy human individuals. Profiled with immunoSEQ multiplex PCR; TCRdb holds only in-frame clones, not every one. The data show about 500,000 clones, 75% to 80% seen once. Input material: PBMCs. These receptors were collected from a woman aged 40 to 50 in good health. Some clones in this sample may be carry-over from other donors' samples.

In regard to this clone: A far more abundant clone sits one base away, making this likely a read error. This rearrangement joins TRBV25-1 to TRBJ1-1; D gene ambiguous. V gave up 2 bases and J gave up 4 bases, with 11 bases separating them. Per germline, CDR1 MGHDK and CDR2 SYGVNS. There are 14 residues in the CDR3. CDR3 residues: CASSESGWGTEAFF. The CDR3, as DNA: TGTGCCAGCAGTGAAAGTGGGTGGGGCACTGAAGCTTTCTTT.

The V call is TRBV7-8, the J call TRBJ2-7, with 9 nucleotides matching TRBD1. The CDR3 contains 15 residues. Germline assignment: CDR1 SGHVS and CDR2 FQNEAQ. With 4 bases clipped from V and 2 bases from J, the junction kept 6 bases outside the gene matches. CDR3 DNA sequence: TGTGCCAGCAGCTCCCGGGACAGGGTTACCTACGAGCAGTACTTC. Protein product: CASSSRDRVTYEQYF.

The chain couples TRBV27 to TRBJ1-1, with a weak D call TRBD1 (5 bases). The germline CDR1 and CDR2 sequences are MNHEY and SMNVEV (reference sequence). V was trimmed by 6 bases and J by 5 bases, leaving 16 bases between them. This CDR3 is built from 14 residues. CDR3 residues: CASRPYGGSTEAFF. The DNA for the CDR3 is TGTGCCAGCAGGCCCTACGGGGGGAGTACTGAAGCTTTCTTT.

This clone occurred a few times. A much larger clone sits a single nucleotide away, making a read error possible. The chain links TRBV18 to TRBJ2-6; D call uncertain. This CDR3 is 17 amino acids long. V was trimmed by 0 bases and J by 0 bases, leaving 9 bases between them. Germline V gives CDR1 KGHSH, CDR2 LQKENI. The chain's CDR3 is CASSPPSPSSGANVLTF. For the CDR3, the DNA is TGTGCCAGCTCACCACCTTCCCCCAGCTCTGGGGCCAACGTCCTGACTTTC.

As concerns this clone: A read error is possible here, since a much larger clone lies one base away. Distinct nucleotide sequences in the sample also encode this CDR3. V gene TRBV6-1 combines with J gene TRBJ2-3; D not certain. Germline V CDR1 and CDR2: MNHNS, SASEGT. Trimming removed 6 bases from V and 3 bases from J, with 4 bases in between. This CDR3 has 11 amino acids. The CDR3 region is CASRVTDTQYF. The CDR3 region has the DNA TGTGCCAGCAGGGTTACAGATACGCAGTATTTT.

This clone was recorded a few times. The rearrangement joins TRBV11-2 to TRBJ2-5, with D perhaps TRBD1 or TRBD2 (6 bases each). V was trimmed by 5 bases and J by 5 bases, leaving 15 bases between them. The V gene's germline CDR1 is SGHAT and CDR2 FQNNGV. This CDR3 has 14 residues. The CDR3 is CASSPVGGRETQYF. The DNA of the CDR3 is TGTGCCAGCAGCCCAGTGGGGGGCCGGGAGACCCAGTACTTC.

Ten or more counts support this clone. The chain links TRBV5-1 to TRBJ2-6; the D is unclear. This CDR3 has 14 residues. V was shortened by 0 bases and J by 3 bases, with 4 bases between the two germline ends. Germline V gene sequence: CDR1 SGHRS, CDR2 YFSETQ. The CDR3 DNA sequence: TGCGCCAGCAGCTTGGCAGGTGGGGCCAACGTCCTGACTTTC. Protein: CASSLAGGANVLTF.

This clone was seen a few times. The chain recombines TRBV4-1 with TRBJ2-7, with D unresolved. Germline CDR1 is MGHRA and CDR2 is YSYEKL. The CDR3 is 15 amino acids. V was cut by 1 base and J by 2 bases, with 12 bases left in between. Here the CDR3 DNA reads TGCGCCAGCAGCCAAGTGGACGTCGGACCCTACGAGCAGTACTTC. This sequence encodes CASSQVDVGPYEQYF.

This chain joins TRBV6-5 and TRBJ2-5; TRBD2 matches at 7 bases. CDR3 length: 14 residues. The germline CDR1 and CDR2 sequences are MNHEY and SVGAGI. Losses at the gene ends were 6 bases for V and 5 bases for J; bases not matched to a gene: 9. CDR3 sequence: CASRRSGNGETQYF. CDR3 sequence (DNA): TGTGCCAGCAGGAGAAGCGGGAACGGGGAGACCCAGTACTTC.

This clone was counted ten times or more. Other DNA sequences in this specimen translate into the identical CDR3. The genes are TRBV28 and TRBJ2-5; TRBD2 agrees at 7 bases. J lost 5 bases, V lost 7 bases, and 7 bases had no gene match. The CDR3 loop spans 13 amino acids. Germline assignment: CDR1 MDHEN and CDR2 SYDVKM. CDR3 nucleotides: TGTGCCAGCACCTTGGGGAGGGTGGAGACCCAGTACTTC. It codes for CASTLGRVETQYF.

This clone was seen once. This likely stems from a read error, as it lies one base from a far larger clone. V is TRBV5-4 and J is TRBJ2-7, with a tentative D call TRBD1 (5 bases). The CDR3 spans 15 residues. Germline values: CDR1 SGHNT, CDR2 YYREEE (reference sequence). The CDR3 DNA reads TGTGCCAGCGGAAATGGGGTTGGGGCCTCCCACGAGCAGTACTTC. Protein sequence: CASGNGVGASHEQYF.